This TCR beta chain was retrieved from a study of OX40 agonist ivuxolimab in advanced cancers. As for the study in general: Those enrolled were 82.7% male, with a mean age of approximately 60 years and ages from about 20 to 80. Partial responses were achieved by three patients, one with hepatocellular carcinoma and two with cutaneous melanoma. Regarding the study as a whole: Expanded clones tended on average to be more numerous among CD8+ T cells than CD4+.

Clones were read by immunoSEQ multiplex PCR, and TCRdb kept only the in-frame ones, dropping some. The sample contains 100,000 to 110,000 clones, less than 95% of which appear only once. With respect to this clone: Its antigen is as yet unknown.

This material consisted of CD4+ or CD8+ T cells sorted from blood, taken in a trial of the OX40 agonist ivuxolimab. This receptor was taken from an adult with an advanced solid tumor such as melanoma, head and neck, liver or kidney cancer.

CDR3 DNA sequence: TGTGCCAGCAGTGAAGAAAGGGGCCCCTACAATGAGCAGTTCTTC. Protein: CASSEERGPYNEQFF. The genes are TRBV2 and TRBJ2-1; D may be TRBD1 (5 bases). Germline lookup yields CDR1 SNHLY and CDR2 FYNNEI. The length of the CDR3 is 15 residues. With 1 base removed from V and 2 bases from J, the gap between germline ends came to 9 bases.